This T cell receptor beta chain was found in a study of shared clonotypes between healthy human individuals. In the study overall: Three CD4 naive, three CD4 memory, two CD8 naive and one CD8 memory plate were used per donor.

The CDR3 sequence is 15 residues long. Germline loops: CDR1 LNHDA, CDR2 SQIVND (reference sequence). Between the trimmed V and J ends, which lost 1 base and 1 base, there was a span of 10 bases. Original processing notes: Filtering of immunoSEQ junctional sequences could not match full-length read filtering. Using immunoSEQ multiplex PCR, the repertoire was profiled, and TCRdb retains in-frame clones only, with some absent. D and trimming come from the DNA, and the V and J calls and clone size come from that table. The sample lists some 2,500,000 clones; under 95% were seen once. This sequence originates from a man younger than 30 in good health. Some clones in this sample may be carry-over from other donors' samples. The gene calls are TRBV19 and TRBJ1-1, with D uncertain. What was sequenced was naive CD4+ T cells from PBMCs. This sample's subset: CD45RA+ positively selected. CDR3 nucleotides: TGTGCCAGTAGTATAGGGGCAGGAGCGAACACTGAAGCTTTCTTT. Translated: CASSIGAGANTEAFF.